This entry is about one TCR beta chain. Its target antigen remains unknown. No clone much larger than this one lies a single base away; base qualities are absent. The sample's treatment or condition, from its label and the paper: allogeneic hematopoietic cell transplantation with graft depleted of TCRalphabeta T cells and CD19 B cells. Transplant recipients were children who received TCRalphabeta/CD19-depleted allogeneic hematopoietic cell grafts. This record comes from a study of T-cell reconstitution after alpha-beta-depleted transplantation in children (TCRdb year 2016). Study-wide context: T-cell immune reconstitution after TCRalphabeta/CD19-depleted allogeneic hematopoietic cell transplantation in children was quantitatively tracked in the study by means of TCR repertoire profiling. Results the study describes overall, beyond this receptor: The high TCRbeta diversity at day 60 in some patients was ascribed to recipient T cells and intrathymic progenitors that had survived conditioning. The apparently early alphabetaT-cell count recovery about two months after transplant was reportedly dependent on only several hundred rapidly expanded clones derived from non-depleted graft cells. Over subsequent months, a decline in hyperexpanded clone frequencies was noted, and after one year, T-cell counts and TCRbeta diversity were mostly ascribed to newly produced T cells.

The germline V gene (reference sequence) gives CDR1 as MNHNY and CDR2 as SVGAGI. V is trimmed back by 4 bases and J by 11 bases, and the junction contains 16 bases that no gene match accounts for. The CDR3 sequence holds 15 residues, the cysteine and phenylalanine included. Only the CDR3 portion is preserved as DNA: 45 bases, with reading frame beginning at the first base. The library was made by PCR. The reads were generated on an Illumina HiSeq 2500. TCR libraries were prepared with molecular barcoding, using unique molecular identifiers to normalize TCRbeta repertoire quantification. Clones were called with MiXCR by TCRdb after fastp trimmed the public reads at Q25, and only in-frame beta chains were retained. Every entry covers one CDR3 protein and lists the most common genes and DNA from its rows. The table for this sample lists 700,000 to 950,000 distinct CDR3 sequences; roughly 15% of them were counted only once. Clones ranked in the top ten supply approximately 4.5% of the sample.

This TCR was sampled from a male patient younger than 18 who had a stem cell transplant for acute lymphoblastic leukemia, so the T cells may come from the graft donor. Here the sequenced sample was PBMCs, mostly from graft donor cells, taken 360 days after TCRalphabeta/CD19-depleted stem cell transplant. The chain uses TRBV6-6 and TRBJ1-1; 7 central nucleotides agree with TRBD1. CDR3 loop: CASSFSDREVFEAFF. The base sequence is TGTGCCAGCAGTTTCTCCGACAGGGAGGTTTTCGAGGCTTTCTTT.